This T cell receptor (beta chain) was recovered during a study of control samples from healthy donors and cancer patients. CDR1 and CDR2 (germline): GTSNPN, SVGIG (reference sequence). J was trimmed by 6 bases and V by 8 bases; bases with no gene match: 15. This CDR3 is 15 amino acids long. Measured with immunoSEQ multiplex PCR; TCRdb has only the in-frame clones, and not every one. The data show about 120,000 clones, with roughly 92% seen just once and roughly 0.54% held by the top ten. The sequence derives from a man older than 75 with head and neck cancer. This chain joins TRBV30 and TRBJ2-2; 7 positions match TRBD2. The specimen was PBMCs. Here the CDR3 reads CARTLMAGVPGELFF. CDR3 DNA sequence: TGTGCCCGAACCCTGATGGCGGGAGTTCCCGGGGAGCTGTTTTTT. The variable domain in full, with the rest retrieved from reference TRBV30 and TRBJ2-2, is SQTIHQWPATLVQPVGSPLSLECTVEGTSNPNLYWYRQAAGRGLQLLFYSVGIGQISSEVPQNLSASRPQDRQFILSSKKLLLSDSGFYLCARTLMAGVPGELFFGEGSRLTVL.